This T cell receptor beta chain appears in the sequencing data of a study of CD8+ T cells in alopecia areata. At the level of the study: It was 6 to 18 months of tofacitinib, and then there were 6 months off drug. Whole-study findings and limits: For patients receiving tofacitinib, scalp clonality and expanded CD8+ clones among the top 100 significantly decreased. Patients displayed less clarity in TCR sharing than mice, a finding possibly related to HLA.

The length of the CDR3 is 15 residues. Germline assignment: CDR1 MGHDK and CDR2 SYGVNS. Trimming cost V 6 bases and J 2 bases; bases outside gene matches: 9. Sequencing used cDNA as its template, made by extracting RNA and reverse transcribing it. Method: immunoSEQ multiplex PCR; TCRdb's copy keeps in-frame clones and lacks some. The sample has 120,000 or so clones; under 65% are singletons. This clone has only one observation. As yet, its antigen is unknown. Treatment noted: oral pan-JAK inhibitor, 5-10 mg twice daily. Lesional scalp punch biopsies and peripheral blood came from alopecia areata patients.

The origin of this receptor is a human donor with alopecia areata. The specimen comprised CD4+ T cells sorted from blood, sampled at week 4, from a patient treated with tofacitinib. The V call is TRBV25-1, the J call TRBJ1-2; 7 positions agree with TRBD1. CDR3 coding DNA: TGTGCCAGCAGAGACAGGGACCTACTAAACTATGGCTACACCTTC. It codes for CASRDRDLLNYGYTF.